This record covers a single TCR beta chain. The antigen it recognizes is unknown. Per-base quality was not reported, and no clone a single base away is much larger than it. The CDR3 regions of human TCRbeta chains were analyzed by immunosequencing. As for the authors' bioinformatics: TCRs in the repertoires were compared against a reference library of SARS-CoV-2-specific TCRs that had been generated with the MIRA antigen-specificity platform. Breadth meant the fraction of unique TCRs that were SARS-CoV-2-associated, whereas depth meant the fraction of total T cells that were SARS-CoV-2-associated. Each spike-specific TCR was assigned to its reactive spike region and to a CD4 or CD8 class using the MIRA data. Log10-transformed breadth and depth values were compared by one-way ANOVA with Sidak's multiple comparisons tests. TCRdb took this table from immuneACCESS and kept in-frame rearrangements with V and J called. Such tables lack part of the clones; where checked against another copy, unresolved V genes explain under half of the gap, and the rest is unexplained. V and J calls and clone size are those listed in that table; D and trimming were worked out from the DNA. Within this sample are 120,000 or so clones, with around nine tenths of them counted one time only. Of the sample, about 29% is held by the ten largest clones.

The time point label of this sample denotes: baseline before first vaccination. The vaccinee samples were drawn from two UK trials, COV001 and COV002, one of which was a single-blind randomized controlled phase 2/3 trial testing AZD1222 (ChAdOx1 nCoV-19) in healthy adults. Trial participant PBMC samples were collected at day 0 and day 28 after the second dose for TCRbeta chain sequencing. The entry originates in a study of T cell responses to AZD1222 COVID-19 vaccine (dated by TCRdb to the early 2020s). Study-wide context: AZD1222 recipients given second doses at about 4 weeks or at about 12 weeks were pooled, since spike-specific TCR depth and breadth were not found to differ between the two schedules. A total of 230 to 250 trial participants underwent TCR sequencing, of whom 207 received two doses of AZD1222 and 26 received two doses of the MenACWY control vaccine. Enrollment into the trials was organized by age into subgroups of 18-55, 56-69 and 70-plus years, and those subgroups contained approximately 150, 30 and 60 TCR-sequenced participants, respectively.

Overall study outcomes, separate from this receptor: In the small 56-69-year group, the increase in depth fell short of significance, most likely because of low power. Participants were mostly white British, with more females than males. The authors suggested clonal diversity may have been underestimated. The whole spike protein was spanned by vaccine-associated CD4 TCRs, and dominant responses were seen in regions 160-218 and 743-854. After two AZD1222 doses, both the breadth and the depth of spike-specific TCRs were significantly higher than at day 0 and than in MenACWY recipients. No day 14 peak-response samples were available, so repertoires were characterized only after the peak T cell response. Only six AZD1222 recipients were SARS-CoV-2 seropositive at baseline, limiting conclusions about previously exposed vaccinees. Nearly half of unique spike-specific TCRs reportedly recognized epitopes outside regions mutated in the B.1.351 and B.1.1.7 variants.

The CDR3 runs 13 amino acids, cysteine and phenylalanine included. Of all the DNA, just the CDR3 is kept, 39 bases in frame from base 1. This clonotype was obtained from an adult in good health. This chain joins TRBV21-1 to TRBJ1-1. TRBV21-1 is given as a pseudogene. The sequences come from peripheral blood, collected on day 0 of AZD1222 vaccination. The CDR3: CASSKLGDTEAFF. The DNA sequence is given as TGTGCCAGCAGCAAACTGGGGGATACTGAAGCTTTCTTT.